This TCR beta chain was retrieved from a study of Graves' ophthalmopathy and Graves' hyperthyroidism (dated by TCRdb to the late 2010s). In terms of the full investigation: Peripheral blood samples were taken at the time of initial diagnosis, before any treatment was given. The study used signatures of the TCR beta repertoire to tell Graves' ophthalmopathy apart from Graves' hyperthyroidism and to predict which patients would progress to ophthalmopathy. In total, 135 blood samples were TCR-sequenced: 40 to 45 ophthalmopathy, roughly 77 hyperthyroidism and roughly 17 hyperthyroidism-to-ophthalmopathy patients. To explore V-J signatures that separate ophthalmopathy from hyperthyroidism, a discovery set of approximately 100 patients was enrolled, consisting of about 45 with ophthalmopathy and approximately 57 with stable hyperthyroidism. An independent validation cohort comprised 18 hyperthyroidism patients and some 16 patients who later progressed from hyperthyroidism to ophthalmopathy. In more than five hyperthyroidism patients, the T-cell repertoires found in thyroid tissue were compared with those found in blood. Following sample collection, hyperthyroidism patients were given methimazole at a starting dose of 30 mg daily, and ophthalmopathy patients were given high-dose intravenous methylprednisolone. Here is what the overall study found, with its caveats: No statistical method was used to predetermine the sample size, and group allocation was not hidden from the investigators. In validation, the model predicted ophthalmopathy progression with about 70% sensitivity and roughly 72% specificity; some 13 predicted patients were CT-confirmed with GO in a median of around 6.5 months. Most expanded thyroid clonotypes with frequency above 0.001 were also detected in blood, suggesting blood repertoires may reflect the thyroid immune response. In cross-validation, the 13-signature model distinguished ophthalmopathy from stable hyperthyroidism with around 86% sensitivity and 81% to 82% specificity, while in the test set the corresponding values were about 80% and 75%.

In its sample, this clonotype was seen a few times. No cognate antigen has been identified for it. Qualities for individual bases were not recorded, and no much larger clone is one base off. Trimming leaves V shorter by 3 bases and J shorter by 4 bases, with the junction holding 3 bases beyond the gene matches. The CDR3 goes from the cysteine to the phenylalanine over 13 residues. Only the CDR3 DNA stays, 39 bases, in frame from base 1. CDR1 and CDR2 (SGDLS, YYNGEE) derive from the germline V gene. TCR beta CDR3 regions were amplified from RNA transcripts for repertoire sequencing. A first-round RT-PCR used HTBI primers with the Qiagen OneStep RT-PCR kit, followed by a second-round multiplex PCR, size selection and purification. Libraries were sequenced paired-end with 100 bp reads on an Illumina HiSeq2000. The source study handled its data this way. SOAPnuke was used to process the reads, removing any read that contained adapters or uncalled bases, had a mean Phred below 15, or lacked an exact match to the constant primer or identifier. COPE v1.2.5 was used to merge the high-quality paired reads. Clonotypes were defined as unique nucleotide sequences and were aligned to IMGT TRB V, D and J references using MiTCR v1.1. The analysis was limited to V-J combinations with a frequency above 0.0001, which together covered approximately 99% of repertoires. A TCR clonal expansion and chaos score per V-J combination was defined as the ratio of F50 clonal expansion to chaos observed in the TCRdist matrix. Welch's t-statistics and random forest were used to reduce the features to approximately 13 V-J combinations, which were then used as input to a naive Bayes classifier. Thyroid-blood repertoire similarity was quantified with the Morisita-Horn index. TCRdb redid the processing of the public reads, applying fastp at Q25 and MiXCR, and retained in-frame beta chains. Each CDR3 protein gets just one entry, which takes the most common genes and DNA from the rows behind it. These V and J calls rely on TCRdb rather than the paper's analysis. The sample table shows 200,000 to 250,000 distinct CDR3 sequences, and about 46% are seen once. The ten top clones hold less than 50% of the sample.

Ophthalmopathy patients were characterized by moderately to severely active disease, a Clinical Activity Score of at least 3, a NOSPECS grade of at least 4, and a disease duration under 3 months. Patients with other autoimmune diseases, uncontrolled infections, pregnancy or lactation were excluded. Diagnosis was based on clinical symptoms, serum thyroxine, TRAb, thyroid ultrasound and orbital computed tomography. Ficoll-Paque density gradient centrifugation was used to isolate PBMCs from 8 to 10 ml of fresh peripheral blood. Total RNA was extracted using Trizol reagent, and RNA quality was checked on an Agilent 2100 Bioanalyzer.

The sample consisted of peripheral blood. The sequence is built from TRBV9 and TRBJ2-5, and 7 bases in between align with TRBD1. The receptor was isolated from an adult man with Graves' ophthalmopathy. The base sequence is TGTGCCAGCAGCGGGGGACAGCTAGAGACCCAGTACTTC. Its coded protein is CASSGGQLETQYF.